The present T cell receptor beta chain was sequenced within a study of T cells in Graves' hyperthyroidism and ophthalmopathy. Study-level results: The model made its ophthalmopathy prediction, and onset followed a median around 6.9 months later. Blood also carried most thyroid clonotypes expanded above 0.001.

Clinical symptoms, serum thyroxine and TRAb, thyroid ultrasound and orbital computed tomography were used for the diagnoses. The CDR3 is made up of 15 amino acids. V was cut by 4 bases and J by 1 base, with 8 bases left in between. Germline loops: CDR1 MDHEN, CDR2 SYDVKM. A few counts support this clonotype. The antigen is not known. The source material, RNA transcripts, was used to amplify TCR beta CDR3 regions. TCR CDR3 underwent first-round RT-PCR with the HTBI primer set. TCRdb re-analysed the multiplex PCR reads in MiXCR, keeping a single row per CDR3 protein. The sample holds 110,000 to 150,000 distinct CDR3 sequences, approximately 20% seen once.

V usage is TRBV28 and J usage is TRBJ2-6; weak D call: TRBD1 (5 bases). The receptor comes from a woman aged 45-60 years with Graves' hyperthyroidism that later progressed to Graves' ophthalmopathy. Source material: blood. This chain's CDR3 is CASSSQGSGANVLTF. CDR3 nucleotide sequence: TGTGCCAGCAGTTCCCAGGGTTCTGGGGCCAACGTCCTGACTTTC.